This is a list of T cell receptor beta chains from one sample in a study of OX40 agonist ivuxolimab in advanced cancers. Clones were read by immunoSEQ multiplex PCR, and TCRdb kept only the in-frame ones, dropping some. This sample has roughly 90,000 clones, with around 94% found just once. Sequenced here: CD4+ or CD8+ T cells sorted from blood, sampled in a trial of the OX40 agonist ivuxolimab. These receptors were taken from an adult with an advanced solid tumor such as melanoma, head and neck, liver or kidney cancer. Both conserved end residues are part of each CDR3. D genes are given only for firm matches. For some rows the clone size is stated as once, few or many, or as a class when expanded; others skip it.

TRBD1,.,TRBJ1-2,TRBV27,CASSFQGGGGYTF,TGTGCCAGCAGTTTTCAGGGGGGCGGAGGCTACACCTTC
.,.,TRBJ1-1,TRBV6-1,CASSTWGDEAFF,TGTGCCAGCAGCACCTGGGGCGACGAAGCTTTCTTT
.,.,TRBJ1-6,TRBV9,CASSVARGGNSPLHF,TGTGCCAGCAGCGTAGCGCGGGGAGGTAATTCACCCCTCCACTTT
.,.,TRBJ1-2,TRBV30,CAWSLGSSSLYGYTF,TGTGCCTGGAGTTTAGGGAGCAGTAGCCTCTATGGCTACACCTTC
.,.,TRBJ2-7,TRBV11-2,CASSPGTAGEQYF,TGTGCCAGCAGCCCTGGGACAGCGGGGGAGCAGTACTTC
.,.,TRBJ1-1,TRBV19,CASSILHGEAFF,TGTGCCAGTAGTATCCTACACGGAGAAGCTTTCTTT
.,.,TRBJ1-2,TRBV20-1,CSATRGPVTF,TGCAGTGCTACCCGGGGCCCCGTAACCTTC
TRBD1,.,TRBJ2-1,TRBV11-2,CASSLKDRGYNEQFF,TGTGCCAGCAGCTTGAAAGACAGGGGTTACAATGAGCAGTTCTTC
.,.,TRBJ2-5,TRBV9,CASSPPGGWETQYF,TGTGCCAGCAGCCCCCCAGGTGGTTGGGAGACCCAGTACTTC
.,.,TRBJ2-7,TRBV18,CASSPRDSYEQYF,TGTGCCAGCTCACCACGGGACTCCTACGAGCAGTACTTC
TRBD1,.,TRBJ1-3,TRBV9,CASSPRDRVGGNTIYF,TGTGCCAGCAGCCCCCGGGACAGGGTAGGAGGAAACACCATATATTTT
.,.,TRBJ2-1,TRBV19,CASSISGQDNEQFF,TGTGCCAGTAGTATATCCGGGCAGGACAATGAGCAGTTCTTC
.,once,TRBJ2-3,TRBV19,CASSWGISTDTQYF,TGTGCCAGTAGTTGGGGGATTAGCACAGATACGCAGTATTTT
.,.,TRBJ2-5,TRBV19,CASSVPGTQETQYF,TGTGCCAGTAGTGTCCCGGGCACCCAAGAGACCCAGTACTTC
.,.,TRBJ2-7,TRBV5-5,CASSEGSNYEQYF,TGTGCCAGCAGCGAGGGGTCTAACTACGAGCAGTACTTC
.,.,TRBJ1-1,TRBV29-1,CSVVLSVRKAFF,TGCAGCGTTGTTCTGTCGGTCCGAAAAGCTTTCTTT
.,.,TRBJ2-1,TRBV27,CASSFFRGLGDNEQFF,TGTGCCAGCAGTTTTTTCCGGGGGCTAGGTGACAATGAGCAGTTCTTC
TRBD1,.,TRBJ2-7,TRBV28,CASSLLQGSAYEQYF,TGTGCCAGCAGTTTATTACAGGGGTCCGCCTACGAGCAGTACTTC
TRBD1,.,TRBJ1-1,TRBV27,CASSPTLGRGQTEAFF,TGTGCCAGCAGTCCTACTCTTGGCAGGGGGCAGACTGAAGCTTTCTTT
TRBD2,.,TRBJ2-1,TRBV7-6,CASSPRSGREYNEQFF,TGTGCCAGCAGCCCCCGTAGCGGGAGGGAATACAATGAGCAGTTCTTC
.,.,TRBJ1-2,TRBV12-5,CASGLGTGIFYGYTF,TGTGCTAGTGGTTTGGGAACAGGGATATTCTATGGCTACACCTTC
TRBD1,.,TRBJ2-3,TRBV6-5,CASSYGQGDWTDTQYF,TGTGCCAGCAGTTACGGACAGGGGGATTGGACAGATACGCAGTATTTT
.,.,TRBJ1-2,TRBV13,CASSLYGGSGYTF,TGTGCCAGCAGCTTATACGGGGGATCCGGCTACACCTTC
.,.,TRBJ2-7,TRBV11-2,CASSLGPSYEQYF,TGTGCCAGCAGCTTGGGCCCCTCCTACGAGCAGTACTTC
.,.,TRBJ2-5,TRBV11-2,CASSPGGGWETQYF,TGTGCCAGCAGCCCGGGTGGGGGTTGGGAGACCCAGTACTTC
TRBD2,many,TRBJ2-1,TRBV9,CASSSPSGSSYNEQFF,TGTGCCAGCAGCTCACCCAGCGGGAGCTCCTACAATGAGCAGTTCTTC
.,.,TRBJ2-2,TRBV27,CASSPDRHGELFF,TGTGCCAGCAGTCCCGACAGGCACGGGGAGCTGTTTTTT
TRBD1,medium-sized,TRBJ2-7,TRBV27,CASSDRGLYEQYF,TGTGCCAGCAGTGACAGGGGGCTCTACGAGCAGTACTTC
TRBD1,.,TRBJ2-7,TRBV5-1,CASSYGTGLNEQYF,TGCGCCAGCAGTTACGGGACAGGGTTAAACGAGCAGTACTTC
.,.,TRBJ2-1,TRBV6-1,CASSEARWTGNEQFF,TGTGCCAGCAGTGAAGCGCGTTGGACCGGCAATGAGCAGTTCTTC
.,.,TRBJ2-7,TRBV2,CASSEAGADYEQYF,TGTGCCAGCAGTGAAGCGGGGGCAGATTACGAGCAGTACTTC